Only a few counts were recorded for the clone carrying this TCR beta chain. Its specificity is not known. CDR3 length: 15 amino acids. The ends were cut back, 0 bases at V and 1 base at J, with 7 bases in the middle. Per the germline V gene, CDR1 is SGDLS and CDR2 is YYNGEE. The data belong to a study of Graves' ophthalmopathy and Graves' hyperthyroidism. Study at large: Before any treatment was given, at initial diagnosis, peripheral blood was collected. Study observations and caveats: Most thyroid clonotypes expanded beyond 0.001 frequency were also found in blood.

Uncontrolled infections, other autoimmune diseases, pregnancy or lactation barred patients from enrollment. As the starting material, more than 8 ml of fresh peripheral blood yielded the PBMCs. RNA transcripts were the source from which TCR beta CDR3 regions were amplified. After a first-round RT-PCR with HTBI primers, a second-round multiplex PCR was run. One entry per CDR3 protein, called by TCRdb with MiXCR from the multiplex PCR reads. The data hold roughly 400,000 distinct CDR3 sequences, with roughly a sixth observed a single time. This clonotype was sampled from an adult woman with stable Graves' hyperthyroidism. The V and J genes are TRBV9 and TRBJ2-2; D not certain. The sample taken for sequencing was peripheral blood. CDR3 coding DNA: TGTGCCAGCAGCGTAGGGCAGCTGAACACCGGGGAGCTGTTTTTT. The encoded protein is CASSVGQLNTGELFF.